The 25 T cell receptor beta chains presented below share a single source sample, sequenced in a study of T-cell memory formation after mild COVID-19. TCRdb re-analysed the 5' RACE reads in MiXCR, keeping a single row per CDR3 protein. The repertoire holds 300,000 to 400,000 distinct CDR3 sequences, with around 27% as singletons. Source material: PBMCs or a T cell subset sorted from them (not recorded which). The receptors shown here come from an adult woman who had mild COVID-19 (a few samples of this study predate the infection). Cell type and time point are not known.

This clonotype was seen many times. This rearrangement joins TRBV5-1 to TRBJ2-1, with 7 bases matching TRBD2. The junction had 11 bases not matched to a gene; V was cut back by 4 bases and J by 7 bases. From germline, CDR1 is SGHRS and CDR2 YFSETQ. The CDR3 runs to 15 residues. CDR3 loop: CASSVLGRAGNEQFF. The CDR3, as DNA: TGCGCCAGCAGCGTCCTTGGGAGGGCCGGGAATGAGCAGTTCTTC. The variable domain in full, with the rest retrieved from reference TRBV5-1 and TRBJ2-1, is KAGVTQTPRYLIKTRGQQVTLSCSPISGHRSVSWYQQTPGQGLQFLFEYFSETQRNKGNFPGRFSGRQFSNSRSEMNVSTLELGDSALYLCASSVLGRAGNEQFFGPGTRLTVL.

The genes are TRBV6-1 and TRBJ2-5; the match to TRBD2 covers 7 bases. Per the germline V gene, CDR1 is MNHNS and CDR2 is SASEGT. J gave up 5 bases and V 6 bases, and 9 bases lay outside the gene matches. The CDR3 consists of 14 residues. The CDR3 DNA reads TGTGCCAGCAGCTTTAGACTAGCTCCCGAGACCCAGTACTTC. This translates into CASSFRLAPETQYF.

The chain has TRBV5-6 and TRBJ1-1; D ambiguous. Germline values: CDR1 SGHDT, CDR2 YYEEEE. The CDR3 runs to 17 residues. Between the trimmed V and J ends, which lost 2 bases and 1 base, there was a span of 18 bases. The CDR3 here is CASSFWGVGPANTEAFF. The CDR3 DNA reads TGTGCCAGCAGCTTTTGGGGAGTCGGACCAGCGAACACTGAAGCTTTCTTT. The variable domain in full, completed from reference TRBV5-6 and TRBJ1-1, reads DAGVTQSPTHLIKTRGQQVTLRCSPKSGHDTVSWYQQALGQGPQFIFQYYEEEERQRGNFPDRFSGHQFPNYSSELNVNALLLGDSALYLCASSFWGVGPANTEAFFGQGTRLTVV.

This chain connects TRBV19 to TRBJ1-5; unclear D gene. Germline-derived CDR1 and CDR2 are LNHDA and SQIVND (reference sequence). The CDR3 length is 16 residues. Trimming removed 1 base from V and 3 bases from J, with 13 bases in between. CDR3 sequence: CASSIVGTASNQPQHF. As DNA, the CDR3 is TGTGCCAGTAGTATAGTCGGAACCGCCTCCAATCAGCCCCAGCATTTT.

CDR3 residues: CASSTAPGTGPTGEAFF. DNA of the CDR3: TGTGCCAGCAGCACCGCCCCTGGGACAGGACCGACGGGAGAAGCTTTCTTT. This chain links TRBV6-2 or TRBV6-3 with TRBJ1-1, with 8 nucleotides matching TRBD1. Per the germline V gene, CDR1 is MNHEY and CDR2 is SVGEGT. V shed 6 bases and J 8 bases; nucleotides not matched to a gene: 20. CDR3 size: 17 residues.

The chain employs TRBV4-1 and TRBJ2-5, with D possibly being TRBD1 or TRBD2 (5 bases each). With 1 base removed from V and 1 base from J, the gap between germline ends came to 19 bases. This CDR3 is 18 amino acids long. CDR1 MGHRA and CDR2 YSYEKL come from the germline V gene. The DNA for the CDR3 is TGCGCCAGCAGCCAAGGGTCCTGGGGGACGTCACTCCAAGAGACCCAGTACTTC. Translation: CASSQGSWGTSLQETQYF.

This CDR3 reads CASSFTGNGYTF. The DNA of the CDR3 is TGTGCCAGCAGTTTTACAGGGAATGGCTACACCTTC. V gene TRBV27 combines with J gene TRBJ1-2, with D possibly being TRBD1 (6 bases). The V end lost 3 bases, the J end lost 6 bases, and 8 bases lay between the germline ends. CDR1 is MNHEY, CDR2 SMNVEV, per germline (reference sequence). The CDR3 consists of 12 residues.

J is TRBJ1-2 and V is TRBV3-1; D is unresolved. The germline gives CDR1 LGHDT, CDR2 YNNKEL (reference sequence). The CDR3 spans 14 residues. Trimming shortened V by 4 bases and J by 4 bases, and 13 bases separated the two germline ends. CDR3 loop: CASSPETRSYGYTF. The DNA of the CDR3 is TGTGCCAGCAGCCCGGAGACCAGGAGCTATGGCTACACCTTC.

The rearrangement uses TRBV5-6 and TRBJ2-3; TRBD2 matches at 8 bases. V shed 6 bases, J shed 5 bases, and the junction held 8 bases outside the gene matches. This CDR3 is built from 14 residues. Per the germline V gene, CDR1 is SGHDT and CDR2 is YYEEEE. The CDR3 reads CASTPGGLVDTQYF. The CDR3 nucleotides read TGTGCCAGCACCCCGGGGGGGCTGGTAGATACGCAGTATTTT.

The chain joins TRBV4-2 to TRBJ1-2, with TRBD1 matching 8 bases. CDR1 is LGHNA, CDR2 YNFKEQ, per germline. Unmatched junction bases numbered 8, after V lost 1 base and J lost 7 bases. This CDR3 has 15 amino acids. The CDR3 region is CASSQVGQGRRGYTF. In DNA, the CDR3 is TGTGCCAGCAGCCAAGTCGGACAGGGACGGCGTGGCTACACCTTC.

V usage is TRBV24-1 and J usage is TRBJ1-5, with a weak D call TRBD1 (6 bases). V was pared by 2 bases and J by 0 bases, with 13 bases between. This CDR3 region has 17 residues. Germline V gene data show CDR1 as KGHDR and CDR2 as SFDVKD. This CDR3 is CATSDSTGNPSNQPQHF. As DNA, the CDR3 is TGTGCCACCAGTGATTCCACAGGGAACCCTAGCAATCAGCCCCAGCATTTT.

The chain uses TRBV3-1 and TRBJ2-7; D gene uncertain. The CDR3 length is 13 residues. Per germline, CDR1 LGHDT and CDR2 YNNKEL (reference sequence). The V end lost 1 base, the J end lost 3 bases, and 7 bases lay between the germline ends. CDR3 region: CASSQGTDYEQYF. The CDR3 region has the DNA TGTGCCAGCAGCCAAGGGACGGACTACGAGCAGTACTTC.

This clonotype was recorded a few times. This chain joins TRBV5-1 and TRBJ2-1, with D unresolved. Trimming left V 0 bases short and J 7 bases short, with 14 bases between. This CDR3 is built from 15 residues. Germline CDR1 SGHRS, CDR2 YFSETQ. In DNA form, the CDR3 reads TGCGCCAGCAGCTTGGAAGATGAGGCAAGGAATGAGCAGTTCTTC. Its translation: CASSLEDEARNEQFF.

The rearrangement uses TRBV6-5 and TRBJ2-7, with 13 bases matching TRBD2. The CDR3 loop spans 15 amino acids. Germline-derived CDR1 and CDR2 are MNHEY and SVGAGI. V shed 7 bases and J 5 bases; nucleotides not matched to a gene: 8. The CDR3 reads CASNSLAGGLNEQYF. The CDR3 DNA is TGTGCCAGCAATTCACTAGCGGGGGGGCTCAACGAGCAGTACTTC.

V usage is TRBV3-1 and J usage is TRBJ1-5; 10 positions match TRBD1. The J segment lost 5 bases and the V segment lost 3 bases, leaving 7 bases of the junction unmatched. The germline gives CDR1 LGHDT, CDR2 YNNKEL (reference sequence). CDR3 length equals 16 residues. CDR3 sequence reads: CASSHARDRGDQPQHF. CDR3 sequence (DNA): TGTGCCAGCAGCCACGCACGGGACAGGGGTGATCAGCCCCAGCATTTT.

In DNA, the CDR3 is TGTGCCAGCAGCTTAGCGGGGGCCTATCCTAGCACAGATACGCAGTATTTT. This translates into CASSLAGAYPSTDTQYF. The rearrangement links TRBV7-2 to TRBJ2-3; D is perhaps TRBD1 (6 bases). The CDR3 consists of 17 residues. V lost 0 bases and J lost 0, with 13 bases in between. Germline lookup yields CDR1 SGHTA and CDR2 FQGNSA.

CDR3 nucleotides: TGTGCCAGCAGCCGACAGGGCCCCAGCACAGATACGCAGTATTTT. Translated: CASSRQGPSTDTQYF. The rearrangement uses TRBV28 and TRBJ2-3; TRBD1 aligns across 7 bases. V gave up 6 bases and J gave up 0 bases; unmatched junction bases: 6. This CDR3 has 15 amino acids. Germline V CDR1 and CDR2: MDHEN, SYDVKM.

This rearrangement joins TRBV29-1 to TRBJ2-7; D may be TRBD1 (5 bases). CDR1 and CDR2 (germline): SQVTM, ANQGSEA. V lost 1 base and J 3 bases, leaving 7 bases between the germline ends. CDR3 length: 12 residues. The CDR3 region is CSVEGQGYEQYF. The CDR3 DNA reads as TGCAGCGTTGAAGGGCAGGGCTACGAGCAGTACTTC.

The chain uses TRBV15 and TRBJ2-7; D not resolved. V was pared by 4 bases and J by 0 bases, with 10 bases between. The germline V gene encodes CDR1 LNHNV and CDR2 YYDKDF (reference sequence). This CDR3 has 14 residues. CDR3 protein: CATSTSGPSYEQYF. CDR3 coding DNA: TGTGCCACCAGCACCTCCGGGCCCTCCTACGAGCAGTACTTC.

The V gene is TRBV7-8, the J gene TRBJ1-1; 9 nucleotides line up with TRBD1. Trimming took 1 base from V and 2 from J; bases not matched to a gene: 5. Germline V gene data show CDR1 as SGHVS and CDR2 as FQNEAQ. CDR3 length: 16 amino acids. The CDR3 sequence: CASSLGWTGANTEAFF. DNA of the CDR3: TGTGCCAGCAGCTTAGGGTGGACAGGGGCAAACACTGAAGCTTTCTTT.

This clonotype was seen more than once but under ten times. V and J are TRBV12-3 or TRBV12-4 and TRBJ1-3, with 8 nucleotides matching TRBD1. The CDR3 is 16 amino acids. The trim removed 7 bases at V and 4 bases at J, leaving 12 bases unmatched. The CDR3 DNA follows: TGTGCCAGCACTATTAGGGCAGGGGGCAGGGGAAACACCATATATTTT. Translation gives CASTIRAGGRGNTIYF.

The chain links TRBV18 to TRBJ2-1; 11 nucleotides line up with TRBD2. CDR3 length: 15 amino acids. V gave up 8 bases and J gave up 7 bases; unmatched junction bases: 10. In germline, CDR1 is KGHSH, CDR2 LQKENI. DNA of the CDR3: TGTGCCAGCCACACAGCTAGCGGGGGGAAAAATGAGCAGTTCTTC. It specifies CASHTASGGKNEQFF.

The J gene is TRBJ2-7, the V gene TRBV6-2 or TRBV6-3; possibly TRBD2 for D (5 bases). The CDR3 is 14 residues long. CDR1 is MNHEY, CDR2 SVGEGT, per germline. V dropped 8 bases and J dropped 7 bases, with 21 bases sitting between them. CDR3 coding DNA: TGTGCCAGCTTATTCGCGGGCGGGTCGCCGGAGCAGTACTTC. Translation: CASLFAGGSPEQYF.

The V gene is TRBV7-9, the J gene TRBJ1-2; no definite D call. The germline gives CDR1 SEHNR, CDR2 FQNEAQ (reference sequence). Trimming cost V 0 bases and J 2 bases, with 10 bases left between them. The CDR3 extends over 15 amino acids. The CDR3 DNA follows: TGTGCCAGCAGCTTAGCGGCAGCGGAAAACTATGGCTACACCTTC. Translating gives CASSLAAAENYGYTF. Complete variable domain (other parts from reference TRBV7-9 and TRBJ1-2): DTGVSQNPRHKITKRGQNVTFRCDPISEHNRLYWYRQTLGQGPEFLTYFQNEAQLEKSRLLSDRFSAERPKGSFSTLEIQRTEQGDSAMYLCASSLAAAENYGYTFGSGTRLTVV.

V gene TRBV12-3 or TRBV12-4 combines with J gene TRBJ1-2; 7 positions match TRBD1. This CDR3 contains 13 residues. Trimming at V came to 6 bases and at J to 7 bases, leaving 8 bases not matched to a gene. The CDR3 DNA reads TGTGCCAGCAGAAGGCTACAGGGGAGTGGCTACACCTTC. Its protein product is CASRRLQGSGYTF.